The entry below gives a single T cell receptor (beta chain) sequence along with its context. The target antigen is unknown. The data stem from a study of memory CD4+ T cells and cytomegalovirus serostatus. The V gene's germline CDR1 is SGHNT and CDR2 YENEEA. The CDR3 sequence is 15 residues long. Unmatched junction bases numbered 7, after V lost 2 bases and J lost 6 bases. Study observations and caveats: 67 of 164 known CMV-associated TCRbeta sequences appeared in CD4+ memory.

Profiling relied on immunoSEQ multiplex PCR, and the TCRdb table lists in-frame clones only, not all of them. The sample yields 40,000 or so clones, over 60% seen once. Single viable CD3+CD4+CD8-CD45RO+ cells were sorted as the memory CD4+ T cells. Sequenced: memory CD4+ T cells from blood. V and J are TRBV11-3 and TRBJ2-1; 7 bases align to TRBD2. The receptor was derived from an adult in good health and CMV-seronegative. The CDR3, as DNA: TGTGCCAGCAGCTTAAGGCCTAGCGGACCCAATGAGCAGTTCTTC. This translates into CASSLRPSGPNEQFF.